This T cell receptor beta chain was identified in a study of cytomegalovirus exposure and HLA in healthy donors. Use of 60 Vbeta and 13 Jbeta primers characterized the PCR. Data came from immunoSEQ multiplex PCR; TCRdb stores just in-frame clones and leaves some out. The sample holds more than 80,000 clones, about two thirds seen once. Worth noting for this clone: Its antigen is unidentified.

Study-wide points: Within an earlier analysis, most TCR beta V segments proved productive either about 87% or about 30% of the time. The study listed 164 cytomegalovirus-associated TCR beta chains. The classifier reportedly diagnosed cytomegalovirus status with high specificity and sensitivity. At a 0.05 false discovery rate, a later analysis found approximately 17,000 TCR beta sequences to be associated with HLA alleles.

The receptor comes from a boy aged 5-17 years in good health and CMV-seronegative. The sequenced sample consisted of PBMCs.

In DNA, the CDR3 is TGTGCCAGCAGCCTAGGACTAGCGGGAGGGCCCTACGAGCAGTACTTC. This gives the protein CASSLGLAGGPYEQYF. This chain links TRBV7-6 with TRBJ2-7; TRBD2 matches at 15 bases. Germline V gene lookup returns CDR1 SGHVS and CDR2 FNYEAQ. Trimming removed 5 bases from V and 2 bases from J; junction bases left unmatched: 4. The CDR3 is 16 amino acids.